This T cell receptor (beta chain) was identified during a study of CD8 T cells in Susac syndrome. Germline V CDR1 and CDR2: DFQATT, SNEGSKA (reference sequence). Trimming cost V 6 bases and J 0 bases, with 12 bases left between them. CDR3 size: 14 residues. It was with random hexamers that 0.5 to 1 ug RNA was reverse transcribed. TCRdb redid the calling of the immunoSEQ multiplex PCR reads with MiXCR, one entry per CDR3 protein. There are roughly 200,000 distinct CDR3 sequences in the sample; 90% to 95% occur only once, and around 0.093% lies in the top ten. The specimen was CD4+ T cells from PBMCs. The sequence was obtained from a human donor in good health. The V and J genes are TRBV20-1 and TRBJ2-1; D is ambiguous. The CDR3 bases are TGCAGTGCCCTGGGCAGGAGCTCCTACAATGAGCAGTTCTTC. As protein: CSALGRSSYNEQFF.